This note documents a single T cell receptor beta chain sequence. This specimen comes from a study of early T cells in non-severe SARS-CoV-2 infection. In the study overall: Sequencing input comprised bulk RNA from unsorted whole blood; chain pairing was not available.

Individual cDNA molecules were tagged with unique molecular identifiers. TCRdb itself ran the 5' RACE reads through MiXCR, one entry per CDR3 protein. This sample has tens of thousands of distinct CDR3 sequences, with 11% found just once. The length of the CDR3 is 15 residues. Trimming removed 4 bases from V and 1 base from J, with 13 bases in between. Germline V gene data show CDR1 as MNHNS and CDR2 as SASEGT. V usage is TRBV6-1 and J usage is TRBJ2-5, with D maybe TRBD1 (6 bases). The receptor comes from an adult who was a healthcare worker with PCR-confirmed SARS-CoV-2 infection or an uninfected control (not recorded which). The sequencing input was whole blood. The DNA for the CDR3 is TGTGCCAGCAGTGGGGGACAAACCGTCCAAGAGACCCAGTACTTC. Its translation: CASSGGQTVQETQYF.